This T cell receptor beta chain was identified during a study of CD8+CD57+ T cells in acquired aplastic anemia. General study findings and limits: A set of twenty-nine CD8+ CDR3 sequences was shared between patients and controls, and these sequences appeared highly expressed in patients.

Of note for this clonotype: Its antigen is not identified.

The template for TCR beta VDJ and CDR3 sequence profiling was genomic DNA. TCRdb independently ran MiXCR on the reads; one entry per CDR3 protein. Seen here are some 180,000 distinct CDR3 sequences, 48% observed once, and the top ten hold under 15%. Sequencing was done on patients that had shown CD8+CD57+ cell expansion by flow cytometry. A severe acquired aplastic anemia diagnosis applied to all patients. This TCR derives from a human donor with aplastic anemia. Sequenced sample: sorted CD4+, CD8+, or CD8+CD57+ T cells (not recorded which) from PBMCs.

The CDR3 spells CSVMWGLGRWRMGSPLHF. In DNA, the CDR3 is TGCAGCGTCATGTGGGGGCTTGGTAGGTGGCGGATGGGTTCACCCCTCCACTTT. The chain combines TRBV29-1 with TRBJ1-6, with D tentatively TRBD1 (6 bases). Trimming left V 6 bases short and J 9 bases short, with 30 bases between. The germline V gene has CDR1 SQVTM and CDR2 ANQGSEA. This CDR3 comprises 18 residues.